This T cell receptor beta chain was retrieved from a study of T cells after yellow fever vaccination (dated by TCRdb to about 2019). As for the study more broadly: Libraries from fractions with low cell numbers were prepared with the SMART-Seq v4 Ultra Low Input RNA kit. Blood was drawn at multiple timepoints before and after primary and secondary immunization, with bulk PBMC replicates and cell subsets isolated. Two healthy male donors, one aged 18 to 30 and one aged 30 to 40 years, were included in the cohort. To track T-cell clones before and after primary and booster YFV17D yellow fever vaccination, bulk TCR alpha and beta repertoires were sequenced longitudinally. The study at large found these results: Only two donors were included in the study, so the extent to which the findings can be generalized is limited. Most clones expanded after primary vaccination (around 97% of CD4 and 70% to 90% of CD8) were re-detected after the booster, suggesting that broad memory maintenance occurred. The secondary T-cell response was found to be weaker but faster than the primary response, with a peak reached on day 5 rather than on day 15. Because abundant contaminating clonotypes from the bulk population could be contained in FACS-sorted repertoires, computational filtering was required. A small share of clonotypes occurred in both CD4 and CD8 compartments, likely arising from convergent recombination.

TCR cDNA was made using 5'RACE template switching, a step that added a universal primer site and unique molecular identifiers. Priming of cDNA synthesis was performed from both the TCR alpha and TCR beta constant segments. Two PCR steps were used to amplify libraries, with sample barcodes and sequencing adapters being added in the second step. Sequencing of libraries was done on Illumina HiSeq 2500 (2x100 bp) or NovaSeq (2x150 bp). In the paper's pipeline: MIGEC handled demultiplexing of reads and collapsing into UMI consensus sequences, while MiXCR performed V(D)J alignment. Using edgeR on replicate PBMC samples, clonotypes were called vaccine-responding if FDR was below 0.01 and the log2 fold change was above 5 up to day 15. Each bulk clonotype received a CD4 or CD8 identity based on whether the sequenced CD4 or CD8 repertoire contained that clonotype at higher abundance. In-frame beta chains were kept once TCRdb had trimmed the public reads at Q25 with fastp and called clones with MiXCR. For every CDR3 protein sequence, its rows merge into one entry that carries the most common genes and DNA. These V and J calls derive from TCRdb rather than the authors' analysis. The sample table holds 500,000 to 550,000 distinct CDR3 sequences, of which 20% to 25% were seen once. Jointly, the top ten make up 16% of the sample.

Reading the label with the study, this specimen's treatment or condition is: live attenuated yellow fever vaccine strain. At each blood-draw timepoint, two biological replicates of bulk PBMCs were collected. A standard Ficoll-Paque protocol was used to isolate PBMCs from peripheral blood. RNA was extracted with TriZol from bulk PBMCs, CD4 and CD8 fractions, and dextramer-positive and dextramer-negative fractions. As regards this clonotype: The specificity of this receptor is unknown. Within one base of it there is no much larger clone, and no base qualities were kept.

The sequences come from PBMCs, collected roughly 20 days after the first yellow fever vaccination. The sequence came from a man between 18 and 35 years old who received the YFV17D yellow fever vaccine.

For the CDR3, the sequence is CAISGPRETQYF. The sequenced DNA: TGTGCCATCAGTGGACCTCGGGAGACCCAGTACTTC. The rearranged segments are TRBV10-3 and TRBJ2-5; the D gene cannot be resolved reliably. From the germline V gene, CDR1 is ENHRY and CDR2 is SYGVKD. V is cut by 4 bases and J by 5 bases, and the space between the germline ends is 8 bases. The CDR3 runs 12 residues from the cysteine to the phenylalanine. The DNA shown is the 36-base CDR3, in frame from base 1.